These T cell receptor beta chains were read from a single sample in a study of OX40 agonist ivuxolimab in advanced cancers. Libraries were prepared by immunoSEQ multiplex PCR; TCRdb keeps only in-frame clonotypes and omits some of them. The sample consists of several thousand clones, nearly 70% of them appearing once. The specimen comprised CD4+ or CD8+ T cells sorted from blood, sampled in a trial of the OX40 agonist ivuxolimab. The source is an adult with an advanced solid tumor such as melanoma, head and neck, liver or kidney cancer. CDR3s include the opening cysteine and the closing phenylalanine or tryptophan. Fields, in order: D gene, V gene, clone size, J gene, CDR3 DNA, CDR3 protein. A D gene is named only where the DNA matches it firmly. Size tells how often a clone was seen (once, few, many) or the class of an expanded clone, and some rows leave it out.

d_call: TRBD1
v_call: TRBV6-5
clone_size: large
j_call: TRBJ2-1
cdr3_nt: TGTGCCAGCAGTTACAGACAGGGGCAGGATGAGCAGTTCTTC
cdr3_aa: CASSYRQGQDEQFF

d_call: -
v_call: TRBV7-9
clone_size: -
j_call: TRBJ1-4
cdr3_nt: TGTGCCAGCAGCTTACGGCAGTCAACTAATGAAAAACTGTTTTTT
cdr3_aa: CASSLRQSTNEKLFF

d_call: -
v_call: TRBV19
clone_size: -
j_call: TRBJ2-7
cdr3_nt: TGTGCCCCGATTGGAGGCTTTTTCTACGAGCAGTACTTC
cdr3_aa: CAPIGGFFYEQYF

d_call: -
v_call: TRBV19
clone_size: few
j_call: TRBJ2-1
cdr3_nt: TGTGCCAGTAGTATAGTCCGGAATGAGCAGTTCTTC
cdr3_aa: CASSIVRNEQFF

d_call: TRBD2
v_call: TRBV4-2
clone_size: -
j_call: TRBJ2-7
cdr3_nt: TGTGCCAGCAGCCAAGAATCGGGAGGATTCTACGAGCAGTACTTC
cdr3_aa: CASSQESGGFYEQYF

d_call: -
v_call: TRBV7-3
clone_size: many
j_call: TRBJ1-2
cdr3_nt: TGTGCCAGCAGCCCGGACGGCAATTATGGCTACACCTTC
cdr3_aa: CASSPDGNYGYTF

d_call: -
v_call: TRBV29-1
clone_size: -
j_call: TRBJ2-5
cdr3_nt: TGCAGCGTTGAAGATCCACACGCTACTTGGGTGCCAGAGACCCAGTACTTC
cdr3_aa: CSVEDPHATWVPETQYF

d_call: TRBD1
v_call: TRBV28
clone_size: -
j_call: TRBJ2-3
cdr3_nt: TGTGCCAGCAGTCCGCCGACCGGGACAGGGGTGGCGGATACGCAGTATTTT
cdr3_aa: CASSPPTGTGVADTQYF

d_call: -
v_call: TRBV10-3
clone_size: -
j_call: TRBJ2-7
cdr3_nt: TGTGCCATCAGTGACGAGAAGGAAACCTACGAGCAGTACTTC
cdr3_aa: CAISDEKETYEQYF

d_call: -
v_call: TRBV4-2
clone_size: -
j_call: TRBJ2-1
cdr3_nt: TGTGCCAGCAGCCAGTACCGGGACCCGCCGTACAATGAGCAGTTCTTC
cdr3_aa: CASSQYRDPPYNEQFF

d_call: -
v_call: TRBV4-3
clone_size: -
j_call: TRBJ1-2
cdr3_nt: TGCGCCAGCAGCCAAGAAGACGGGATCCCTTATGGCTACACCTTC
cdr3_aa: CASSQEDGIPYGYTF